This record looks at one T cell receptor beta chain sequence and its context. Its antigen is unidentified. The CDR3 consists of 15 residues. Germline V gene sequence: CDR1 GTSNPN, CDR2 SVGIG (reference sequence). Blood, about 2.5 ml, was drawn per donor. This specimen comes from a study of monozygotic twins with inflammatory bowel disease. Points from the study as a whole: A single strong clonotype or signal linked to IBD was not supported. Different subtypes (of T cells) could not be told apart from one another.

Each of TCRalpha and TCRbeta cDNA went through two nested PCRs, lasting 16 and 9 cycles. TCRdb re-analyzed the 5' RACE reads; it lists each CDR3 protein once, without DNA. Here the sample table reports more than 300,000 distinct CDR3 sequences. The specimen was blood. The V and J genes are TRBV30 and TRBJ1-5. The TCR comes from a human donor with ulcerative colitis or Crohn's disease, or a healthy co-twin of an affected twin (not recorded which). CDR3 amino acids: CAWAEEVLSNQPQHF.